This TCR beta chain appears in the sequencing data of a study of T-cell reconstitution after alpha-beta-depleted transplantation in children. During its preparation, the TCRbeta library received unique molecular identifiers. TCRdb used MiXCR to reprocess the PCR reads, holding one entry per CDR3 protein. The table shows approximately 340,000 distinct CDR3 sequences, with over 9% occurring only once. The CDR3 consists of 15 residues. Trimming removed 7 bases at V and 8 bases at J, with 23 bases between. CDR1 is MNHEY and CDR2 is SMNVEV in the germline V gene (reference sequence). This clonotype showed up just a few times.

The sequence came from a human donor who donated a stem cell graft to a child with acute lymphoblastic leukemia. The chain couples TRBV27 to TRBJ1-1; D ambiguous. The sequencing here drew on PBMCs from the stem cell graft donor, taken from the stem cell graft. The CDR3 region is CASTPTTAPSKEAFF. CDR3 in DNA: TGTGCCAGCACCCCTACAACCGCGCCTAGCAAGGAAGCTTTCTTT.